The 23 T cell receptor beta chains listed next were all sequenced from one sample in a study of PD-L1 blockade in urothelial cancer (dated by TCRdb to 2016 to 2017). The method was the immunoSEQ multiplex PCR assay. TCRdb re-hosts the immuneACCESS table, in-frame sequences only. Its copies lack some clones; in the studies checked, an unresolved V gene accounts for under half of them, and the cause for the rest is not known. The sample data list 45,000 to 60,000 clones, and 75% to 90% of these were observed just once. The ten largest account for under 2% of the sample. The time point label on this specimen signifies: pretreatment peripheral blood. Sequenced material: PBMCs, taken around atezolizumab (anti-PD-L1) treatment. The source of these receptors is a man aged 50 or older with urothelial cancer.

V gene TRBV6-1 combines with J gene TRBJ2-1; 9 nucleotides line up with TRBD2. Per the germline V gene, CDR1 is MNHNS and CDR2 is SASEGT. After removal of 4 bases from V and 9 bases from J, the junction contained 13 bases not matched to a gene. The CDR3 consists of 16 residues. The DNA for the CDR3 is TGTGCCAGCAGTGGCCGGCGGGAGGGCCTATTCCGTGAGCAGTTCTTC. It encodes CASSGRREGLFREQFF.

The rearrangement joins TRBV5-1 to TRBJ1-5; the D gene is possibly TRBD1 (5 bases). This CDR3 has 15 residues. Germline V CDR1 and CDR2: SGHRS, YFSETQ. V was pared by 4 bases and J by 4 bases, with 15 bases between. The CDR3: CASSPEGYGNQPQHF. Here the CDR3 DNA reads TGCGCCAGCAGCCCGGAGGGGTATGGGAATCAGCCCCAGCATTTT.

Comments on this clone: A junction end diverges from the germline sequence, so it may reflect a read error. The genes are TRBV7-7 and TRBJ1-3, with TRBD1 as a possible D gene (5 bases). The length of the CDR3 is 15 residues. Germline loops: CDR1 SSHAT, CDR2 FNYEAQ (reference sequence). CDR3 DNA sequence: TGTGCTAGCAGCCAACAGGAGGGCGCTGGAAACACCATATATTTT. This sequence encodes CASSQQEGAGNTIYF.

V usage is TRBV5-1 and J usage is TRBJ1-2; TRBD1 matches 9 bases. J gave up 2 bases and V 1 base, and 6 bases lay outside the gene matches. The germline V gene has CDR1 SGHRS and CDR2 YFSETQ. This CDR3 has 16 amino acids. The CDR3 protein is CASSLQGQGSNYGYTF. CDR3 DNA: TGCGCCAGCAGCTTGCAGGGACAGGGCTCCAACTATGGCTACACCTTC.

V usage is TRBV28 and J usage is TRBJ2-1; D is undetermined. The CDR3 extends over 14 amino acids. Trimming left V 7 bases short and J 0 bases short, with 10 bases between. From germline, CDR1 is MDHEN and CDR2 SYDVKM. The CDR3 DNA reads as TGTGCCAGCACTAGAGACCGCTCCTACAATGAGCAGTTCTTC. It encodes CASTRDRSYNEQFF.

This chain connects TRBV11-2 to TRBJ2-3; a weak D match, TRBD2 (6 bases). This CDR3 is built from 13 residues. Germline V gene data show CDR1 as SGHAT and CDR2 as FQNNGV. V was cut by 4 bases and J by 9 bases, with 14 bases left in between. The CDR3, as DNA: TGTGCCAGCAGCTCTCCGGGACTCCCGACGCAGTATTTT. Translated: CASSSPGLPTQYF. Using reference TRBV11-2 and TRBJ2-3 for the parts outside the CDR3, the full variable domain is EAGVAQSPRYKIIEKRQSVAFWCNPISGHATLYWYQQILGQGPKLLIQFQNNGVVDDSQLPKDRFSAERLKGVDSTLKIQPAKLEDSAVYLCASSSPGLPTQYFGPGTRLTVL.

The V call is TRBV28, the J call TRBJ1-5; TRBD1 is a possible D gene (6 bases). The CDR3 consists of 14 residues. Looked up from germline, CDR1 is MDHEN and CDR2 is SYDVKM. The ends were cut back, 6 bases at V and 1 base at J, with 10 bases in the middle. Here the CDR3 DNA reads TGTGCCAGCAGCCGAGGGGGAAGCAATCAGCCCCAGCATTTT. It yields the protein CASSRGGSNQPQHF. The variable domain in full, completed from reference TRBV28 and TRBJ1-5, reads DVKVTQSSRYLVKRTGEKVFLECVQDMDHENMFWYRQDPGLGLRLIYFSYDVKMKEKGDIPEGYSVSREKKERFSLILESASTNQTSMYLCASSRGGSNQPQHFGDGTRLSIL.

This sequence joins TRBV28 and TRBJ1-2; D is possibly TRBD1 (5 bases). Germline CDR1 MDHEN, CDR2 SYDVKM. CDR3 length: 12 residues. The V end lost 7 bases, the J end lost 7 bases, and 13 bases lay between the germline ends. The CDR3 sequence is CASMDRGFGYTF. The CDR3 region has the DNA TGTGCCAGCATGGATAGGGGATTTGGCTACACCTTC.

V usage is TRBV2 and J usage is TRBJ2-5; 12 bases fit TRBD1. The V gene end was trimmed by 8 bases and the J gene end by 4 bases; junction bases not matched to a gene: 8. The CDR3 totals 15 residues. Germline loops: CDR1 SNHLY, CDR2 FYNNEI. CDR3 sequence: CASGGTGGSGETQYF. DNA for the CDR3: TGTGCCAGCGGTGGGACAGGGGGCTCGGGAGAGACCCAGTACTTC.

This chain uses TRBV9 with TRBJ2-5, with D possibly matching TRBD2 (5 bases). Trimming stripped 4 bases from V and 1 base from J, with 11 bases between. Germline V gene sequence: CDR1 SGDLS, CDR2 YYNGEE. The CDR3 loop spans 14 amino acids. The DNA for the CDR3 is TGTGCCAGCAGCCCAGCGGTAATCCAAGAGACCCAGTACTTC. Translating it yields CASSPAVIQETQYF.

This clone was found many times. The rearrangement joins TRBV7-9 to TRBJ1-1, with D perhaps matching TRBD1 (5 bases). Germline CDR1 and CDR2: SEHNR and FQNEAQ (reference sequence). CDR3 length: 14 residues. V was pared by 4 bases and J by 1 base, with 10 bases between. The CDR3 region is CASSSSGGNTEAFF. DNA for the CDR3: TGTGCCAGCAGCTCGTCCGGGGGGAACACTGAAGCTTTCTTT. Together with reference TRBV7-9 and TRBJ1-1, the CDR3 gives the full variable domain: DTGVSQNPRHKITKRGQNVTFRCDPISEHNRLYWYRQTLGQGPEFLTYFQNEAQLEKSRLLSDRFSAERPKGSFSTLEIQRTEQGDSAMYLCASSSSGGNTEAFFGQGTRLTVV.

The chain carries TRBV10-3 and TRBJ2-1, with 8 nucleotides matching TRBD2. The trim removed 5 bases at V and 5 bases at J, leaving 2 bases unmatched. The CDR3 is 13 amino acids. Germline V gene sequence: CDR1 ENHRY, CDR2 SYGVKD. CDR3 sequence reads: CAISPGLDNEQFF. For the CDR3, the DNA is TGTGCCATCAGTCCGGGACTAGACAATGAGCAGTTCTTC.

This chain connects TRBV7-9 to TRBJ1-4; no clear D. Trimming left V 2 bases short and J 8 bases short, with 15 bases between. Per germline, CDR1 SEHNR and CDR2 FQNEAQ (reference sequence). The CDR3 spans 15 residues. In DNA form, the CDR3 reads TGTGCCAGCAGCTTATTAGCCGTCAAAGGCGAAAAACTGTTTTTT. Encoded protein: CASSLLAVKGEKLFF.

This chain joins TRBV18 and TRBJ2-1; D perhaps matches TRBD1 (6 bases). Between the trimmed V and J ends, which lost 0 bases and 4 bases, there was a span of 16 bases. Germline CDR1 is KGHSH and CDR2 is LQKENI. The CDR3 totals 17 residues. The CDR3 DNA is TGTGCCAGCTCACCACCTCGAGGGGGAATGATATACAATGAGCAGTTCTTC. Its protein is CASSPPRGGMIYNEQFF.

The rearrangement joins TRBV5-5 to TRBJ1-5; D not resolved. Germline lookup yields CDR1 SGHKS and CDR2 YYEKEE (reference sequence). The CDR3 totals 14 residues. The germline V and J ends were trimmed by 0 bases and 4 bases, with 8 bases remaining between them. The CDR3 region is CASSLGRANQPQHF. The CDR3 DNA sequence: TGTGCCAGCAGCTTGGGGCGGGCGAATCAGCCCCAGCATTTT.

This clone was detected once. The chain joins TRBV7-2 to TRBJ2-1; 10 bases fit TRBD2. In germline, CDR1 is SGHTA, CDR2 FQGNSA. V lost 1 base to trimming and J lost 7 bases; unmatched junction nucleotides: 7. This CDR3 has 16 amino acids. The CDR3 sequence is CASSLVGSGGINEQFF. The CDR3 coding sequence is TGTGCCAGCAGCTTAGTTGGTAGCGGGGGGATTAATGAGCAGTTCTTC.

The J gene is TRBJ1-1, the V gene TRBV6-5; TRBD1 agrees at 12 bases. Germline assignment: CDR1 MNHEY and CDR2 SVGAGI. The V segment lost 7 bases and the J segment 8 bases; nucleotides outside the gene matches: 11. The CDR3 runs to 15 residues. CDR3 region: CASTKPGQGAPEAFF. CDR3 nucleotides: TGTGCCAGCACTAAACCGGGACAGGGGGCTCCCGAAGCTTTCTTT.

This clone is termed medium-sized (0.01 to 0.1%). This sequence joins TRBV5-1 and TRBJ1-2; 7 positions agree with TRBD1. This CDR3 has 13 amino acids. The germline V gene encodes CDR1 SGHRS and CDR2 YFSETQ. V shed 3 bases, J shed 3 bases, and the junction held 2 bases outside the gene matches. The chain's CDR3 is CASSYGQDYGYTF. The CDR3 DNA follows: TGCGCCAGCAGCTACGGACAGGACTATGGCTACACCTTC.

J is TRBJ2-7 and V is TRBV6-5; 11 positions agree with TRBD2. The CDR3 covers 14 residues. Germline-derived CDR1 and CDR2 are MNHEY and SVGAGI. Trimming took 3 bases from V and 6 from J; bases not matched to a gene: 4. The CDR3 nucleotides read TGTGCCAGCAGTTATTCTAGCGGGAGGTTCGAGCAGTACTTC. Translating gives CASSYSSGRFEQYF.

The chain links TRBV28 to TRBJ1-4; D unclear. The CDR3 sequence is 15 residues long. The germline V gene has CDR1 MDHEN and CDR2 SYDVKM. V lost 2 bases, J lost 1 base, and 8 bases lay in between. CDR3 nucleotide sequence: TGTGCCAGCAGTTTAGGAGGCAGAACTAATGAAAAACTGTTTTTT. This codes for CASSLGGRTNEKLFF.

CDR3 DNA: TGTGCCAGCAGCTTGGCCGGGACTAACACCGGGGAGCTGTTTTTT. Translation: CASSLAGTNTGELFF. The V gene is TRBV5-4, the J gene TRBJ2-2, with a weak D call TRBD2 (6 bases). With 0 bases removed from V and 2 bases from J, the gap between germline ends came to 8 bases. The germline CDR1 and CDR2 sequences are SGHNT and YYREEE (reference sequence). The CDR3 extends over 15 amino acids. Together with reference TRBV5-4 and TRBJ2-2, the CDR3 gives the full variable domain: ETGVTQSPTHLIKTRGQQVTLRCSSQSGHNTVSWYQQALGQGPQFIFQYYREEENGRGNFPPRFSGLQFPNYSSELNVNALELDDSALYLCASSLAGTNTGELFFGEGSRLTVL.

The chain couples TRBV6-1 to TRBJ2-3, with 9 bases matching TRBD2. The CDR3 has 18 amino acids. V was pared by 3 bases and J by 0 bases, with 10 bases of the junction left unmatched. CDR1 and CDR2 from the germline V gene are MNHNS and SASEGT. The CDR3 DNA follows: TGTGCCAGCAGTGAGCGCGGGGGGGCAACTAAAAGCACAGATACGCAGTATTTT. Its translation is CASSERGGATKSTDTQYF.

The CDR3 DNA reads as TGTGCCAGCAGTTACGTTTCCGGGGGCTCTGGAAACACCATATATTTT. Translation: CASSYVSGGSGNTIYF. The chain joins TRBV6-5 to TRBJ1-3; TRBD1 might be the D (5 bases). The germline V gene encodes CDR1 MNHEY and CDR2 SVGAGI. The V and J ends lost 2 bases and 0 bases respectively, with 11 bases between them. CDR3 length: 16 amino acids.